What follows are 30 T cell receptor beta chains derived from one specimen sequenced in a study of control samples from healthy donors and cancer patients (dated by TCRdb to about 2020). Library construction relied on the immunoSEQ multiplex PCR assay. TCRdb took this table from immuneACCESS and kept in-frame rearrangements with V and J called. Such tables lack part of the clones; where checked against another copy, unresolved V genes explain under half of the gap, and the rest is unexplained. For this sample the table gives approximately 190,000 clones, of which around 93% were detected only once. The ten largest clones take up less than 2% of the sample. Sequencing input: blood. These receptors were obtained from a man in his thirties or forties in good health.

V is TRBV6-5 and J is TRBJ2-1, with D perhaps TRBD2 (6 bases). Per the germline V gene, CDR1 is MNHEY and CDR2 is SVGAGI. The CDR3 contains 13 residues. V lost 6 bases and J lost 6, with 12 bases in between. The CDR3 reads CASRDWDSNEQFF. CDR3 bases: TGTGCCAGCAGGGACTGGGACTCCAATGAGCAGTTCTTC.

The V and J genes are TRBV5-4 and TRBJ2-1, with 8 bases identical to TRBD2. This CDR3 is built from 15 residues. Germline CDR1 reads SGHNT; CDR2 reads YYREEE (reference sequence). Trimming took 0 bases from V and 5 from J; bases not matched to a gene: 4. CDR3 protein: CASSLAGGPNNEQFF. The CDR3 DNA sequence: TGTGCCAGCAGCTTGGCGGGGGGGCCGAACAATGAGCAGTTCTTC.

This clone is a singleton in its sample. The CDR3 coding sequence is TGTGCCAGCAGGGCAGATAACACCGGGGAGCTGTTTTTT. Translating gives CASRADNTGELFF. The chain recombines TRBV2 with TRBJ2-2, with D uncertain. Germline V gene sequence: CDR1 SNHLY, CDR2 FYNNEI. The V end lost 6 bases, the J end lost 2 bases, and 7 bases lay between the germline ends. This CDR3 comprises 13 residues.

This clone showed up just a few times. The gene calls are TRBV27 and TRBJ2-6, with 10 bases aligning to TRBD2. This CDR3 spans 18 amino acids. V was pared by 8 bases and J by 0 bases, with 10 bases of the junction left unmatched. Germline V gene lookup returns CDR1 MNHEY and CDR2 SMNVEV (reference sequence). The CDR3 bases are TGTGCCAGCCATTTAAGCGGGGGGGTGTCCTCTGGGGCCAACGTCCTGACTTTC. This gives the protein CASHLSGGVSSGANVLTF.

V gene TRBV10-3 combines with J gene TRBJ2-3; 9 bases match TRBD1. This CDR3 spans 13 amino acids. Germline CDR1 and CDR2: ENHRY and SYGVKD. The V gene end was trimmed by 10 bases and the J gene end by 3 bases; junction bases not matched to a gene: 5. The CDR3 is CASSGQGTDTQYF. As DNA, the CDR3 is TGTGCCAGCTCGGGACAGGGAACAGATACGCAGTATTTT.

V and J are TRBV6-1 and TRBJ1-6; D remains unclear. The CDR3 extends over 16 amino acids. V was clipped by 0 bases and J by 0 bases, with 6 bases between them. Germline CDR1 and CDR2: MNHNS and SASEGT. CDR3 sequence (DNA): TGTGCCAGCAGTGAAGCGACGAGCTCCTATAATTCACCCCTCCACTTT. Protein product: CASSEATSSYNSPLHF.

V and J are TRBV19 and TRBJ1-2; D unclear. Trimming left V 3 bases short and J 8 bases short, with 16 bases between. Germline V gene lookup returns CDR1 LNHDA and CDR2 SQIVND (reference sequence). This CDR3 contains 14 residues. CDR3 in amino acids: CASSISARLYGYTF. The CDR3 nucleotides are TGTGCCAGTAGTATCTCGGCCAGGCTCTACGGCTACACCTTC.

V is TRBV19 and J is TRBJ2-7; D is ambiguous. The CDR3 covers 17 residues. Germline V gives CDR1 LNHDA, CDR2 SQIVND (reference sequence). Trimming took 4 bases from V and 2 from J, leaving 21 bases between them. The CDR3 sequence: CASSSSFWFLKAYEQYF. In nucleotides, the CDR3 is TGTGCCAGTAGTAGCTCTTTTTGGTTCCTGAAGGCCTACGAGCAGTACTTC.

As to this clone: The sample contains more than one DNA sequence encoding this CDR3. CDR3 protein: CASSPGGHYGYTF. CDR3 in DNA: TGTGCCAGCTCACCTGGGGGTCACTATGGCTACACCTTC. The chain couples TRBV18 to TRBJ1-2, with D possibly matching TRBD1 (5 bases). Trimming pared 3 bases from V and 3 bases from J, leaving 8 bases between. Germline values: CDR1 KGHSH, CDR2 LQKENI. The CDR3 has 13 amino acids.

This chain uses TRBV11-3 with TRBJ1-6, with D unresolved. The V end lost 6 bases, the J end lost 10 bases, and 13 bases lay between the germline ends. The CDR3 is 13 residues long. Germline CDR1 and CDR2: SGHNT and YENEEA. CDR3 DNA: TGTGCCAGCAGTTCAGATTCGGAATCACCCCTCCACTTT. It is translated as CASSSDSESPLHF. Complete variable domain (other parts from reference TRBV11-3 and TRBJ1-6): EAGVVQSPRYKIIEKKQPVAFWCNPISGHNTLYWYLQNLGQGPELLIRYENEEAVDDSQLPKDRFSAERLKGVDSTLKIQPAELGDSAVYLCASSSDSESPLHFGNGTRLTVT.

The V and J genes are TRBV19 and TRBJ1-4, with D unresolved. CDR3 length: 15 amino acids. Germline V gene lookup returns CDR1 LNHDA and CDR2 SQIVND (reference sequence). The V end was cut by 5 bases, the J end by 4 bases, with 14 bases between. The CDR3 spells CASSVLGSYNEKLFF. CDR3 coding DNA: TGTGCCAGTAGTGTATTGGGGTCCTATAATGAAAAACTGTTTTTT.

This clone was counted once. This chain connects TRBV6-5 to TRBJ1-1; 8 bases map to TRBD1. Looked up from germline, CDR1 is MNHEY and CDR2 is SVGAGI. V dropped 6 bases and J dropped 4; count of bases not matched to a gene: 7. The CDR3 is made up of 14 amino acids. The CDR3: CASSLDRVPTEAFF. Here the CDR3 DNA reads TGTGCCAGCAGCCTGGACAGGGTACCCACTGAAGCTTTCTTT.

The chain carries TRBV7-2 and TRBJ2-3; no reliable D call. Trimming pared 5 bases from V and 5 bases from J, leaving 14 bases between. CDR3 length: 14 amino acids. The germline gives CDR1 SGHTA, CDR2 FQGNSA. This chain's CDR3 is CASSLSSLEDTQYF. The CDR3 coding sequence is TGTGCCAGCAGCCTATCGAGTTTAGAAGATACGCAGTATTTT.

This clone occurred many times. This rearrangement joins TRBV4-2 to TRBJ2-3; TRBD2 aligns across 10 bases. The CDR3 runs 16 residues. The V segment lost 0 bases and the J segment 4 bases; nucleotides outside the gene matches: 4. Germline CDR1 reads LGHNA; CDR2 reads YNFKEQ. Here the CDR3 reads CASSQDQRGGPDTQYF. CDR3 sequence (DNA): TGTGCCAGCAGCCAAGATCAGCGGGGGGGCCCAGATACGCAGTATTTT.

This rearrangement joins TRBV25-1 to TRBJ1-5; 7 positions match TRBD1. CDR3 size: 14 residues. V was clipped by 5 bases and J by 3 bases; unmatched bases: 4. Germline CDR1 and CDR2: MGHDK and SYGVNS. CDR3 amino acids: CASSSTGTNQPQHF. CDR3 DNA sequence: TGTGCCAGCAGTTCGACAGGGACCAATCAGCCCCAGCATTTT.

This clone has a handful of counts. This chain connects TRBV19 to TRBJ1-5; 8 bases are a match to TRBD1. The germline CDR1 and CDR2 sequences are LNHDA and SQIVND (reference sequence). The CDR3 sequence is 14 residues long. Trimming took 6 bases from V and 4 from J; bases not matched to a gene: 5. In DNA form, the CDR3 reads TGTGCCAGTAGCCCGAGGACAGGGAATCAGCCCCAGCATTTT. Amino acids: CASSPRTGNQPQHF.

The CDR3 sequence is CAIRGQGNDEQFF. DNA of the CDR3: TGTGCCATCAGGGGACAGGGGAACGATGAGCAGTTCTTC. The chain joins TRBV10-3 to TRBJ2-1, with 10 nucleotides matching TRBD1. This CDR3 region has 13 residues. Germline V gene lookup returns CDR1 ENHRY and CDR2 SYGVKD. V lost 6 bases, J lost 8 bases, and 4 bases stayed unmatched.

This rearrangement joins TRBV5-8 to TRBJ1-6; perhaps TRBD1 as D (5 bases). Germline lookup yields CDR1 SGHTS and CDR2 YDEGEE. V lost 2 bases and J 7 bases, leaving 13 bases between the germline ends. The length of the CDR3 is 15 residues. The DNA for the CDR3 is TGTGCCAGCAGCTTTGACTTCGGGGGAAATTCACCCCTCCACTTT. This encodes CASSFDFGGNSPLHF. Filled out from reference TRBV5-8 and TRBJ1-6, the complete variable domain reads EAGVTQSPTHLIKTRGQQATLRCSPISGHTSVYWYQQALGLGLQFLLWYDEGEERNRGNFPPRFSGRQFPNYSSELNVNALELEDSALYLCASSFDFGGNSPLHFGNGTRLTVT.

V and J are TRBV9 and TRBJ1-4; TRBD1 aligns across 7 bases. Germline CDR1 and CDR2: SGDLS and YYNGEE. Trimming at V came to 4 bases and at J to 4 bases, leaving 7 bases not matched to a gene. CDR3 length equals 15 residues. Here the CDR3 reads CASSTGTARNEKLFF. CDR3 sequence (DNA): TGTGCCAGCAGCACAGGGACAGCCCGTAATGAAAAACTGTTTTTT.

The rearrangement joins TRBV7-9 to TRBJ2-2; D is uncertain. CDR3 length: 12 amino acids. Per germline, CDR1 SEHNR and CDR2 FQNEAQ (reference sequence). Trimming removed 5 bases at V and 9 bases at J, with 10 bases between. CDR3 nucleotide sequence: TGTGCCAGCAGCCCGGTGGCCAGGGAGCTGTTTTTT. This codes for CASSPVARELFF.

The chain couples TRBV7-9 to TRBJ1-1, with 9 bases lining up with TRBD1. With 6 bases clipped from V and 6 bases from J, the junction kept 14 bases outside the gene matches. This CDR3 is 16 amino acids long. Germline CDR1 SEHNR, CDR2 FQNEAQ (reference sequence). The CDR3 DNA reads TGTGCCAGCAGAGCGAGACCCGACAGGGGGTTCGCTGAAGCTTTCTTT. This encodes CASRARPDRGFAEAFF.

The chain has TRBV18 and TRBJ2-3, with TRBD2 identical over 12 bases. J gave up 3 bases and V 3 bases, and 4 bases lay outside the gene matches. The germline V gene has CDR1 KGHSH and CDR2 LQKENI. CDR3 length: 16 amino acids. CDR3 protein: CASSPPSGGGTDTQYF. The CDR3 nucleotides read TGTGCCAGCTCACCCCCTAGCGGGGGGGGGACAGATACGCAGTATTTT.

V is TRBV24-1 and J is TRBJ2-2; 8 bases fit TRBD2. Trimming removed 12 bases from V and 6 bases from J; junction bases left unmatched: 11. The CDR3 has 14 residues. Germline V lookup: CDR1 KGHDR, CDR2 SFDVKD. The CDR3 DNA is TGTGCCGTCAATAGCGGGGCTACGTCCGGGGAGCTGTTTTTT. Translating gives CAVNSGATSGELFF.

The V and J genes are TRBV9 and TRBJ2-2; the D is unclear. Looked up from germline, CDR1 is SGDLS and CDR2 is YYNGEE. This CDR3 is 15 amino acids long. V was trimmed by 0 bases and J by 4 bases, leaving 10 bases between them. The CDR3 region has the DNA TGTGCCAGCAGCGTAGGGTCAGCAATCACCGGGGAGCTGTTTTTT. Its translation is CASSVGSAITGELFF.

This chain joins TRBV6-5 and TRBJ1-5, with D maybe TRBD1 (5 bases). CDR3 length equals 13 residues. Germline V lookup: CDR1 MNHEY, CDR2 SVGAGI. V lost 10 bases and J lost 1, with 11 bases in between. CDR3 protein: CATGARSNQPQHF. Here the CDR3 DNA reads TGTGCCACCGGGGCTAGGAGCAATCAGCCCCAGCATTTT.

The chain couples TRBV2 to TRBJ1-4, with 9 nucleotides matching TRBD1. The CDR3 sequence is 16 residues long. Germline CDR1 and CDR2: SNHLY and FYNNEI. J was trimmed by 4 bases and V by 7 bases; bases with no gene match: 10. CDR3 residues: CASNSQGALNNEKLFF. In nucleotides, the CDR3 is TGTGCCAGCAATTCACAGGGGGCGCTTAATAATGAAAAACTGTTTTTT.

The genes are TRBV7-9 and TRBJ1-3; D is unresolved. Germline lookup yields CDR1 SEHNR and CDR2 FQNEAQ (reference sequence). The CDR3 is 15 amino acids. Trimming stripped 1 base from V and 0 bases from J, with 7 bases between. The CDR3 nucleotides read TGTGCCAGCAGCTTAGTGGCCGGCTCTGGAAACACCATATATTTT. Amino acids: CASSLVAGSGNTIYF.

This chain joins TRBV2 and TRBJ1-2; D possibly corresponds to TRBD1 (6 bases). Trimming pared 5 bases from V and 3 bases from J, leaving 7 bases between. Germline loops: CDR1 SNHLY, CDR2 FYNNEI. There are 12 residues in the CDR3. For the CDR3, the DNA is TGTGCCAGCAGTCGACAGGACTATGGCTACACCTTC. This gives the protein CASSRQDYGYTF.

The chain employs TRBV3-1 (or the pseudogene TRBV3-2) and TRBJ1-6; the D is unclear. V lost 0 bases to trimming and J lost 10 bases, with 10 bases between them. Germline V gene data show CDR1 as LGHDT and CDR2 as YNNKEL (reference sequence). CDR3 length equals 14 residues. CDR3 nucleotide sequence: TGTGCCAGCAGCCAAGATCGGATTATATCACCCCTCCACTTT. Protein product: CASSQDRIISPLHF.

The chain is built from TRBV2 and TRBJ1-5; D is undetermined. V was cut by 3 bases and J by 4 bases, with 7 bases left in between. This CDR3 comprises 13 residues. From germline, CDR1 is SNHLY and CDR2 FYNNEI. DNA of the CDR3: TGTGCCAGCAGTGATATGGGGAATCAGCCCCAGCATTTT. Protein product: CASSDMGNQPQHF.